Listed below are T cell receptor beta chains from one sample, sequenced in a study of shared clonotypes between healthy human individuals. Libraries were prepared by immunoSEQ multiplex PCR; TCRdb keeps only in-frame clonotypes and omits some of them. The sample comprises roughly 530,000 clones, almost 97% of which are singletons, and 0.06% rests with the top ten. Material: naive CD4+ T cells sorted from blood. Receptors originate from a woman aged 30 to 39 in good health. The CDR3 runs from the conserved cysteine through the conserved F or W. A D gene is named only where the DNA matches it firmly. The size of a clone is reported for some rows only, either as once, few or many, or as a class for expanded clones.

size,V,J,D,DNA,CDR3
-,TRBV7-3,TRBJ1-1,-,TGTGCCAGCAGCCCCGGCTGGGACACTGAAGCTTTCTTT,CASSPGWDTEAFF
-,TRBV29-1,TRBJ1-2,-,TGCAGCGTTGAAGAGGTTACAGGGTTGTATGGCTACACCTTC,CSVEEVTGLYGYTF
-,TRBV5-6,TRBJ1-2,TRBD1,TGTGCCAGCAGCCGTCGACAGGGTGAAGATGGCTACACCTTC,CASSRRQGEDGYTF
-,TRBV7-9,TRBJ2-2,-,TGTGCCAGGCAGGGGTTAAACACCGGGGAGCTGTTTTTT,CARQGLNTGELFF
-,TRBV5-1,TRBJ2-7,TRBD2,TGCGCCAGCAGCTTGGAAGGTGGCCTAGCGGGAGGGCCCTTGTACGAGCAGTACTTC,CASSLEGGLAGGPLYEQYF
-,TRBV9,TRBJ2-7,-,TGTGCCAGCAGCTTGGGCAGTCGGTCCTACGAGCAGTACTTC,CASSLGSRSYEQYF
-,TRBV5-4,TRBJ1-1,-,TGTGCCAGCAGCCGGGACATAATGAACACTGAAGCTTTCTTT,CASSRDIMNTEAFF
-,TRBV5-1,TRBJ2-1,-,TGCGCCAGCAGCCCGGACCGAGTCAATGAGCAGTTCTTC,CASSPDRVNEQFF
-,TRBV28,TRBJ2-3,-,TGTGCCAGCAGTTTATGGGATGGAGCTGCATTAGATACGCAGTATTTT,CASSLWDGAALDTQYF
-,TRBV28,TRBJ2-5,-,TGTGCCAGCAGTACACCGGTGGAGACCCAGTACTTC,CASSTPVETQYF
-,TRBV6-5,TRBJ1-2,-,TGTGCCAGCAGTACCGGGACGGGCGTCGGTGGCTACACCTTC,CASSTGTGVGGYTF
few,TRBV10-3,TRBJ1-2,-,TGTGCCATCAGTATGGACAGCAACTATGGCTACACCTTC,CAISMDSNYGYTF
-,TRBV11-2,TRBJ1-1,-,TGTGCCAGCAGCTTAGTCGCGTCCGCCAACACTGAAGCTTTCTTT,CASSLVASANTEAFF
-,TRBV6-1,TRBJ2-2,-,TGTGCCAGCAGTGTTAACTTTAGAGGGAGACGGACCGGGGAGCTGTTTTTT,CASSVNFRGRRTGELFF
once,TRBV19,TRBJ2-7,TRBD2,TGTGCCAGTAGTATTGGGACTAGCGACTCGAGCTCCTACGAGCAGTACTTC,CASSIGTSDSSSYEQYF
-,TRBV19,TRBJ1-4,TRBD1,TGTGCCAGTAGTATTATGGGGACAGGGGGAGAAAAACTGTTTTTT,CASSIMGTGGEKLFF
once,TRBV5-5,TRBJ2-5,TRBD2,TGTGCCAGCAGCCCCCTAGCGGGATCATGGCTAGAGACCCAGTACTTC,CASSPLAGSWLETQYF
-,TRBV11-2,TRBJ2-2,-,TGTGCCAGCAGGGGGGACAAGAACACCGGGGAGCTGTTTTTT,CASRGDKNTGELFF
-,TRBV6-5,TRBJ2-3,-,TGTGCCAGCAGTCCCTATACGCAGTATTTT,CASSPYTQYF
-,TRBV27,TRBJ2-3,-,TGTGCCAGCAGTTTGTCACCGCAGGGGCCTTACTCCACAGATACGCAGTATTTT,CASSLSPQGPYSTDTQYF
few,TRBV5-8,TRBJ1-1,-,TGTGCCAGCAGCTTGGAGCAGGCTTTGAACACTGAAGCTTTCTTT,CASSLEQALNTEAFF
-,TRBV6-5,TRBJ1-6,-,TGTGCCAGCAGTCCAACGTCCGCCGGGCCCGGACCCCTCCACTTT,CASSPTSAGPGPLHF
once,TRBV28,TRBJ2-2,TRBD2,TGTGCCAGCAGTCTTATGGGACTAGACACCGGGGAGCTGTTTTTT,CASSLMGLDTGELFF
-,TRBV30,TRBJ1-1,-,TGTGCCTACGGGGCTGTAGACACTGAAGCTTTCTTT,CAYGAVDTEAFF